Here is one T cell receptor (beta chain) with its context. Produced via immunoSEQ multiplex PCR; TCRdb's table is partial and in-frame only. The sample consists of around 30,000 clones, about 76% of them appearing once. The entry originates in a study of STAT5B mutations in CD4+ large granular lymphocyte leukemia. The TCR comes from a human donor in good health. Sequenced input: CD4+ T cells from blood buffy coats.

The CDR3 is CASSDRTVYGYTF. DNA of the CDR3: TGCGCCAGCAGTGACCGGACAGTCTATGGCTACACCTTC. The V gene is TRBV10-2, the J gene TRBJ1-2, with D possibly being TRBD1 (6 bases). CDR3 length: 13 amino acids. Germline V CDR1 and CDR2: WSHSY, SAAADI. The V end lost 3 bases, the J end lost 4 bases, and 9 bases lay between the germline ends.